The T cell receptor beta chain under discussion was sequenced for a study of blood T cells in healthy people across ages. With respect to this clonotype: The antigen is undetermined.

With a J-beta primer mix and a sample-barcoded 5' primer, a second PCR ran 7 to 11 cycles. Each cDNA molecule was tagged by a template-switch adaptor with 12 random nucleotides. TCRdb used MiXCR to reprocess the 5' RACE reads, holding one entry per CDR3 protein. The repertoire holds approximately 1,000,000 distinct CDR3 sequences, with roughly two fifths as singletons. Study observations and caveats: Per million T cells, TCR beta diversity dropped about linearly as age rose. Naive T cell percentage strongly correlated with TCR beta diversity. It was held that diversity estimates obtained from one million T cells represented underestimates.

The CDR3 has 12 amino acids. Trimming at V came to 6 bases and at J to 8 bases, leaving 6 bases not matched to a gene. This receptor was obtained from a man aged 18 to 29 in good health. Input material: blood. The chain uses TRBV12-3 or TRBV12-4 and TRBJ1-2, with 7 bases fitting TRBD1. CDR3 DNA sequence: TGTGCCAGCAGATCGACAGGGTTGGGCTACACCTTC. This sequence encodes CASRSTGLGYTF.